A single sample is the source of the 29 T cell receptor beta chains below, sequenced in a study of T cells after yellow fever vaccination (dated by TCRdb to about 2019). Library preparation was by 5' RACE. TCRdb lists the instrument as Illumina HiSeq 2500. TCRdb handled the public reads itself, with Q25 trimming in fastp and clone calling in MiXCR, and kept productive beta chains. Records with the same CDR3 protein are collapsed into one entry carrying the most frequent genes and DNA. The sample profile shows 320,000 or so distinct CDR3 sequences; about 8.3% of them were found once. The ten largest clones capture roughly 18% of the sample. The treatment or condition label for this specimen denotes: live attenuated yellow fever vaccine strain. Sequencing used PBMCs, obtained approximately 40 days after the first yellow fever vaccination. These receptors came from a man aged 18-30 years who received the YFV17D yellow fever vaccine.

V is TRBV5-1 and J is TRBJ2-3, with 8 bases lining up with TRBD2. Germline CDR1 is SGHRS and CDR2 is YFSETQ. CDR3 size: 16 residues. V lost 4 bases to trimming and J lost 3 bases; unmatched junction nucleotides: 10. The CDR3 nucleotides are TGCGCCAGCAGCCCGCCAGGACTAGCAGGGACAGATACGCAGTATTTT. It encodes CASSPPGLAGTDTQYF.

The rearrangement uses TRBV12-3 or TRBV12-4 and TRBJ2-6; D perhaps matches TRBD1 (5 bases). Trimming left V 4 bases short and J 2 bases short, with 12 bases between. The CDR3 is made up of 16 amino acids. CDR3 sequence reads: CASSYDRGAGANVLTF. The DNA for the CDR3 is TGTGCCAGCAGTTACGACAGAGGAGCTGGGGCCAACGTCCTGACTTTC.

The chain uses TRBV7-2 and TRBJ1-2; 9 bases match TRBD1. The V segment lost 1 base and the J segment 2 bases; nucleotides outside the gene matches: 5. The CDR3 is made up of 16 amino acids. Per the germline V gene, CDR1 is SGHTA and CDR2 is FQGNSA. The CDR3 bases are TGTGCCAGCAGCTTAGTTCAGGGACAGGGAAACTATGGCTACACCTTC. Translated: CASSLVQGQGNYGYTF.

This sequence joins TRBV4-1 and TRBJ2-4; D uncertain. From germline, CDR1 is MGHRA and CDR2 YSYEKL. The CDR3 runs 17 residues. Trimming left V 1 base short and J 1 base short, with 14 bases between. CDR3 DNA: TGCGCCAGCAGCCAAGCACGAGGCTCCTTGGCCAAAAACATTCAGTACTTC. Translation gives CASSQARGSLAKNIQYF.

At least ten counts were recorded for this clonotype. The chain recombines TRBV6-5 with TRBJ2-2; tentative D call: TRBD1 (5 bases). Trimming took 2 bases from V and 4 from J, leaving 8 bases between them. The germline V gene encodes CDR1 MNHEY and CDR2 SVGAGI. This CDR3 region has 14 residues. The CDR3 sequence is CASSYSRGTGELFF. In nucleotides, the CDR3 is TGTGCCAGCAGTTACAGTAGGGGCACCGGGGAGCTGTTTTTT.

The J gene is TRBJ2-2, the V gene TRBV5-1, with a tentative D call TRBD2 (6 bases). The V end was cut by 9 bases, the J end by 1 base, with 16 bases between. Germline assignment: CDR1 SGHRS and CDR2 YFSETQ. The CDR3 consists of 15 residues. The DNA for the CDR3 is TGCGCCACCAGGTTGGAGGGAGAGAACACCGGGGAGCTGTTTTTT. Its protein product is CATRLEGENTGELFF.

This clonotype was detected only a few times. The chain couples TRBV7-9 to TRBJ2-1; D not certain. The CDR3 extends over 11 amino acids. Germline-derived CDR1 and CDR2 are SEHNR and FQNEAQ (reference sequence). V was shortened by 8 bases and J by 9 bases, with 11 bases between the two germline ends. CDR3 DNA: TGTGCCAGCCGGCTGCTCGTTGAGCAGTTCTTC. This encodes CASRLLVEQFF. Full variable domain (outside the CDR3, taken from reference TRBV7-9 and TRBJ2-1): DTGVSQNPRHKITKRGQNVTFRCDPISEHNRLYWYRQTLGQGPEFLTYFQNEAQLEKSRLLSDRFSAERPKGSFSTLEIQRTEQGDSAMYLCASRLLVEQFFGPGTRLTVL.

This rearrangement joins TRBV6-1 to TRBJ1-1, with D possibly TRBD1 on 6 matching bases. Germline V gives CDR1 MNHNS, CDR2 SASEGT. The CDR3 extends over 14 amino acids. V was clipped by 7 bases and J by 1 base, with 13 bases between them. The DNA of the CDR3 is TGTGCCAGCACCCTAACGGGGGCGAACACTGAAGCTTTCTTT. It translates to CASTLTGANTEAFF.

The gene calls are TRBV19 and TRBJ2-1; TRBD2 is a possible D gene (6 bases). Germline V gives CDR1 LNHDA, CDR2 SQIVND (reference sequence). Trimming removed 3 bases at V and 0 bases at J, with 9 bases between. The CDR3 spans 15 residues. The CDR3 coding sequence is TGTGCCAGTAGTATTTGGGGAGGCTCCTACAATGAGCAGTTCTTC. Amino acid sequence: CASSIWGGSYNEQFF.

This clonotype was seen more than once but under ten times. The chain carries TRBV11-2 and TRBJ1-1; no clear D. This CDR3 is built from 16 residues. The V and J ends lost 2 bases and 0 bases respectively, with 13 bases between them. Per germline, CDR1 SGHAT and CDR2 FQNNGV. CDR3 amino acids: CASSLNPGSLNTEAFF. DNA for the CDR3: TGTGCCAGCAGCTTAAACCCGGGGTCGCTGAACACTGAAGCTTTCTTT.

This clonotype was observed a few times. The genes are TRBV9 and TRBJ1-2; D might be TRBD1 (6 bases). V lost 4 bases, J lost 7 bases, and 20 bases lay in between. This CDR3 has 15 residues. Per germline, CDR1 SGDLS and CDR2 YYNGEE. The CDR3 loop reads CASSSSPVGAGGYTF. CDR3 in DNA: TGTGCCAGCAGCTCTAGCCCCGTGGGGGCGGGTGGCTACACCTTC.

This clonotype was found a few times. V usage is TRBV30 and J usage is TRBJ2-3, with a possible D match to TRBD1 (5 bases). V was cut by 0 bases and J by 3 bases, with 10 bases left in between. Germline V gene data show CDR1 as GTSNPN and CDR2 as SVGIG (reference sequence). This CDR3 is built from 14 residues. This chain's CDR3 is CAWSVGAKTDTQYF. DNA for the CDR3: TGTGCCTGGAGTGTAGGGGCGAAGACAGATACGCAGTATTTT. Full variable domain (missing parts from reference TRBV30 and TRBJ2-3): SQTIHQWPATLVQPVGSPLSLECTVEGTSNPNLYWYRQAAGRGLQLLFYSVGIGQISSEVPQNLSASRPQDRQFILSSKKLLLSDSGFYLCAWSVGAKTDTQYFGPGTRLTVL.

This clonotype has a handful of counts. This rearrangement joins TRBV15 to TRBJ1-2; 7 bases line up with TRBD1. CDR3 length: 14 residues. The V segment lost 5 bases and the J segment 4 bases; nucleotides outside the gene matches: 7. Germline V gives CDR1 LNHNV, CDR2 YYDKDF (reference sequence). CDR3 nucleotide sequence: TGTGCCACCAGCTCTCAGGGGGGGGCCTATGGCTACACCTTC. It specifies CATSSQGGAYGYTF.

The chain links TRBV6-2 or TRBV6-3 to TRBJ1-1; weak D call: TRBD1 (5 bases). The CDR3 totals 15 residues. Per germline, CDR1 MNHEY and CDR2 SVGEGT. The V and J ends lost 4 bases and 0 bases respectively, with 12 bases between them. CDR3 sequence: CASSFVGGMNTEAFF. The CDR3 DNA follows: TGTGCCAGCAGTTTCGTTGGGGGGATGAACACTGAAGCTTTCTTT.

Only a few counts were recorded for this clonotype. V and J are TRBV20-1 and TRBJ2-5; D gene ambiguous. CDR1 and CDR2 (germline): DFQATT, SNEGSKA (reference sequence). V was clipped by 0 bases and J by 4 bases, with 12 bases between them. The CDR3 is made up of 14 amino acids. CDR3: CSARDYLRGETQYF. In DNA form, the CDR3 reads TGCAGTGCTAGAGACTACCTAAGAGGAGAGACCCAGTACTTC.

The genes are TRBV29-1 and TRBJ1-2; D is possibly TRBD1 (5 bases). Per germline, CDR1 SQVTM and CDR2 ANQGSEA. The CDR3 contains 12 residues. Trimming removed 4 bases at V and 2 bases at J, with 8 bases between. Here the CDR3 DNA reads TGCAGCGTTGTCGGGGCGAACTATGGCTACACCTTC. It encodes CSVVGANYGYTF.

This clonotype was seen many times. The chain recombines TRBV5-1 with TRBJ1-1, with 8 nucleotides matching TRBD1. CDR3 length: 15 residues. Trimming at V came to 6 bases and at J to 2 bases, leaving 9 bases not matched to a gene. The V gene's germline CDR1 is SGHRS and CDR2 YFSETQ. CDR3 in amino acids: CASTYRQGLNTEAFF. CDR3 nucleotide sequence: TGCGCCAGCACCTATCGACAGGGGCTTAACACTGAAGCTTTCTTT.

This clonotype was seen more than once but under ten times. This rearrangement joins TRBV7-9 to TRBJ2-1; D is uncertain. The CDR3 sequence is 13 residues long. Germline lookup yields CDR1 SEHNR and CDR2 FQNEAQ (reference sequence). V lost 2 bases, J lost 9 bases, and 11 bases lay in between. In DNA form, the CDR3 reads TGTGCCAGCAGCTTATTTAGTCAGACTGAGCAGTTCTTC. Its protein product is CASSLFSQTEQFF.

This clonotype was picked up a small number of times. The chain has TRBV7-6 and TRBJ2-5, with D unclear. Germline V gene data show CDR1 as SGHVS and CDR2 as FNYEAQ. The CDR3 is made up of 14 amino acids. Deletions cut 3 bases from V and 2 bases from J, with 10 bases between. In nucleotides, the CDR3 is TGTGCCAGCAGCTTTAGTCCGACGCAAGAGACCCAGTACTTC. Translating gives CASSFSPTQETQYF.

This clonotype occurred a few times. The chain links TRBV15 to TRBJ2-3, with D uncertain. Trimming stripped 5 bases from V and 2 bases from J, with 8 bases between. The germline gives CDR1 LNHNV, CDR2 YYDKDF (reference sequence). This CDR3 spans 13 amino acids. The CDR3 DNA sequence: TGTGCCACCAGCTCCCGGAACACAGATACGCAGTATTTT. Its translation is CATSSRNTDTQYF. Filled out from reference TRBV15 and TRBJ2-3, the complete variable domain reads DAMVIQNPRYQVTQFGKPVTLSCSQTLNHNVMYWYQQKSSQAPKLLFHYYDKDFNNEADTPDNFQSRRPNTSFCFLDIRSPGLGDTAMYLCATSSRNTDTQYFGPGTRLTVL.

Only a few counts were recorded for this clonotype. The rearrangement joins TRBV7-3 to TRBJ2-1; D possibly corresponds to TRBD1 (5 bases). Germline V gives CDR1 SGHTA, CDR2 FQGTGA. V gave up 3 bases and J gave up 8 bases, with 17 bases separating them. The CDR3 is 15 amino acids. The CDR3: CASSFQGMAGHEQFF. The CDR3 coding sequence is TGTGCCAGCAGCTTTCAGGGTATGGCCGGCCATGAGCAGTTCTTC.

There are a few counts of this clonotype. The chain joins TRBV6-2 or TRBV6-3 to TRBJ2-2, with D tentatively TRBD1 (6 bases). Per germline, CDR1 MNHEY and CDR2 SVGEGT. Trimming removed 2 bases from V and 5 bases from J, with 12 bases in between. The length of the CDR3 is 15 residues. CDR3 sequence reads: CASSYPSGVTGELFF. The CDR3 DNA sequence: TGTGCCAGCAGTTACCCTTCAGGGGTTACCGGGGAGCTGTTTTTT.

The CDR3, as DNA: TGTGCCGTGGGCGGACAGTCCAACTACGAGCAGTACGTC. Protein product: CAVGGQSNYEQYV. The chain recombines TRBV10-3 with TRBJ2-7; tentatively, D is TRBD1 (6 bases). The CDR3 runs 13 residues. Germline V gives CDR1 ENHRY, CDR2 SYGVKD. The V end was cut by 11 bases, the J end by 3 bases, with 17 bases between.

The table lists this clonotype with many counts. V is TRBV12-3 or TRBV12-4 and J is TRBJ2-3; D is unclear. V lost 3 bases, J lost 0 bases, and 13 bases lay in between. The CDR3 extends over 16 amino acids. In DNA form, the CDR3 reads TGTGCCAGCAGTTTGGGGATTTCGGGTAGCACAGATACGCAGTATTTT. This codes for CASSLGISGSTDTQYF.

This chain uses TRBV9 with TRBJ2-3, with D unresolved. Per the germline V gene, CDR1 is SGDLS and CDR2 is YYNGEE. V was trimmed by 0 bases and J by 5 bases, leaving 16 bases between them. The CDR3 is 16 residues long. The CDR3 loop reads CASSVGVMRSGDTQYF. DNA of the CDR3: TGTGCCAGCAGCGTAGGTGTCATGCGGAGTGGAGATACGCAGTATTTT.

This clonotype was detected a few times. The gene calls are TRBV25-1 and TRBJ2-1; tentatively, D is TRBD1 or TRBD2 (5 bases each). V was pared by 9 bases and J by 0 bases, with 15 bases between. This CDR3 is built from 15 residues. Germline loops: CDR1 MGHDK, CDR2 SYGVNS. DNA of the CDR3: TGTGCCAGTGATGGGTGGGGGAGCTCCTACAATGAGCAGTTCTTC. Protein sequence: CASDGWGSSYNEQFF.

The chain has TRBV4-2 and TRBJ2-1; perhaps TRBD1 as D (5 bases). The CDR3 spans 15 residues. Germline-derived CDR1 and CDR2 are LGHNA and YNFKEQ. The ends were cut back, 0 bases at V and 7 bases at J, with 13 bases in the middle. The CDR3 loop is CASSQDLRTRNEQFF. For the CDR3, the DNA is TGTGCCAGCAGCCAAGACCTCAGGACAAGAAATGAGCAGTTCTTC.

This CDR3 is CASSFLASGIKNIQYF. The CDR3 DNA is TGTGCCAGCAGTTTCTTGGCTAGCGGGATTAAAAACATTCAGTACTTC. This chain joins TRBV28 and TRBJ2-4; 9 bases are a match to TRBD2. CDR3 length: 16 amino acids. Per the germline V gene, CDR1 is MDHEN and CDR2 is SYDVKM. V shed 3 bases and J 4 bases; nucleotides not matched to a gene: 7.

CDR3 coding DNA: TGCGCCAGCAGCTTGAGACAGGGGGGGGTTGAGCAGTTCTTC. Its translation is CASSLRQGGVEQFF. J is TRBJ2-1 and V is TRBV5-1, with 9 bases aligning to TRBD1. V lost 1 base and J lost 9; bases outside the gene matches: 5. The germline CDR1 and CDR2 sequences are SGHRS and YFSETQ. This CDR3 spans 14 amino acids.